This T cell receptor (beta chain) originates from a study of cytomegalovirus exposure and HLA in healthy donors (TCRdb year 2017). Concerning the study at large: In an earlier analysis of some 550 of the donors, 250 to 300 Gb of sequence data and 90 million to 120 million unique TCR beta sequences from some 170 million T cells were reported. Around 320 gigabases of sequencing data and roughly 90 million unique TCR sequences were included in an early release covering 550 to 800 HLA-typed donors. The genetic ancestry cluster associated with self-reported Caucasian donors included around 76% of the 350 to 500 genotyped donors. The study was designed to test whether signatures of past pathogen exposure could be identified by cataloging public T cell receptors. Using immunosequencing, the study profiled T cell repertoires from roughly 650 subjects and related those repertoires to cytomegalovirus serostatus. Besides the first cohort of approximately 670 subjects, a separate validation cohort made up of over a hundred different subjects was used. The study combined high-throughput TCR immunosequencing, statistical association of individual TCRs with disease status, and machine learning to predict cytomegalovirus infection status. In a later analysis, previously published TCR beta repertoires from some 640 donors were re-analyzed and high-resolution HLA genotyping was added so that TCR occurrence patterns could be studied. Rather than drawing on any new phenotypic data, the later analysis identified candidate immune exposures from TCR beta sequences and the way those sequences occurred across donors. In an earlier analysis of several hundred of the donors, high-throughput TCR beta sequencing was used to judge whether each TCR beta V gene segment behaved as functional or pseudogenic. Donor age, sex, ethnicity and CMV serostatus were compiled together with the repertoire data. Genome-wide SNP genotypes for about three fifths of the roughly 670 donors were used in a later genetic analysis, which treated that subset as a discovery cohort. Every discovery cohort repertoire had been produced on one sequencing platform. Both class I and class II loci were covered by HLA typing, at four-digit resolution. The number of typed donors differed by locus: about 629-630 for A, B, C, DRB1 and DQB1; 522 for DQA1; 606 for DPA1; and about 450 for DPB1. Five DR-DQ haplotypes were handled as single units for association and clustering, since linkage in the cohort was strong. Among roughly 400 genotyped donors of the cohort, an average of roughly 230,000 unique TCR beta nucleotide sequences was sequenced per donor, of which about 19% were non-productive. Here is what the overall study found, with its caveats: Because counts were too low, about 17 rarely observed V segments, including chromosome 9 orphons, were excluded from the earlier analysis of some 540 of the donors. A later analysis found that most CMV-associated TCR beta chains appeared HLA-restricted, with HLA associations seemingly driven largely by CMV exposure. Compared with the 666-donor mean, donors in an Asian-associated ancestry cluster had fewer N-insertions in productive TCRs, according to a later genetic analysis. In a later analysis, TCR association rates were found to vary across HLA loci, with the most associated TCRs seen for DRB1 alleles and the fewest for HLA-C alleles. In an earlier analysis of under 600 of the donors, most TCR beta V segments were observed in productive rearrangements about 87% or about 30% of the time, broadly matching IMGT annotations. Presence/absence analyses assumed roughly uniform sequencing depth across donors, an assumption that may not hold. In vitro tests confirmed that a few of the cytomegalovirus-associated TCR beta chains recognize cytomegalovirus antigens. A further reported finding was that TCR beta sequences accurately predicted the HLA-A and HLA-B alleles for most subjects in the first cohort. Because some donors lacked HLA typing at each locus, the association tests relied only on the typed subset. The authors suggested that the approach could potentially be extended to other disease states and immunological phenotypes. In a later analysis, HLA-associated TCR beta chains showed more clonal expansion and lower generation probabilities than non-associated chains that were equally common. While some public TCRs were present in many individuals, most TCR sequences turned up only very rarely across donors. Cytomegalovirus status was reported to be diagnosed by the classifier with high specificity and sensitivity in both the original and validation cohorts. CMV serostatus was the only immune exposure information available for the cohort. When HLA alleles, especially DR and DQ, strongly co-occurred, TCR associations were difficult to assign to individual alleles. The study gave a list of about 150 TCR beta chains associated with cytomegalovirus. The cohort was sequenced for TCR beta chains only, and without alpha or paired-chain data the features that could be detected were limited. Linkage disequilibrium might explain the correlated functional status among segregating V segments, but an unknown experimental factor could not be ruled out. The sequencing pipeline was judged likely to have produced a cluster of highly shared sequence variants as a technical artifact. In a later analysis, some 18,000 TCR beta sequences were associated with specific HLA alleles at a false discovery rate of 0.05. According to a later analysis, parvovirus B19, influenza, CMV and Epstein-Barr virus appeared linked to several top co-occurrence clusters. An association between a missense DCLRE1C variant and V-gene and J-gene trimming of TCR beta chains was found in a later genetic analysis and replicated in an independent cohort. Some IMGT-functional V segments, including TRBV6-2 and TRBV6-3, could not be distinguished by the 87-base-pair reads and were therefore excluded.

The library was produced with the immunoSEQ multiplex PCR assay. For the multiplex PCR, a mixture combining 60 forward primers for TCR Vbeta segments and 13 reverse primers for TCR Jbeta segments was used. The CDR3 region of rearranged TCR beta genes was amplified from genomic DNA with a multiplex PCR assay. On the Illumina HiSeq System, the amplified TCR beta libraries were sequenced as 87-base-pair reads. Per the source publication's procedure: A later analysis counted about 80 million unique TCR beta chains across the 650 to 700 repertoires, and 10 million to 11 million of these chains were shared by at least two donors. Raw reads were error-corrected and collapsed into unique sequences by a nearest-neighbor algorithm in which closely related sequences were merged to remove PCR and sequencing errors. To assign V, D and J gene segments, CDR3 sequences were aligned to IMGT reference sequences. Each retained sequence needed at least a six-nucleotide match to both a V gene segment and a J gene segment. Rearrangements were classified as productive when the CDR3 lacked stop codons and remained in frame with V and J, and all other rearrangements were classified as non-productive. CDR3 was defined according to IMGT convention as the region running from the second conserved V-encoded cysteine to the conserved J-encoded phenylalanine. In an earlier analysis of just under 600 of the donors, sequences lacking an unambiguous match to a single V gene segment were excluded. An earlier analysis of a few hundred of the donors classified V segments as functional when productive rearrangements were above 56.7% and as segregating when the standard deviation between donors was above 5%. To diagnose cytomegalovirus status from the catalog of TCR beta chain sequences, a statistical classification framework was built. In a later analysis, TCR nucleotide sequences were compared against IMGT/GENE-DB human TR gene sequences so that V and J genes could be assigned. A later analysis assigned CDR3 sequences and most-parsimonious VDJ recombination scenarios with the TCRdist pipeline. In a later analysis, every TCR beta chain was defined by the combination of its CDR3 amino acid sequence and its V-gene family, and reads without a unique V-gene family were dropped. To address suspected cross-contamination and a sequencing artifact, a later analysis removed 450 to 700 highly shared, low-generation-probability nucleotide sequences. For each public chain, a later analysis derived a clonal expansion index from normalized ranks of inferred template counts within each repertoire. In a later analysis, generation probabilities were computed with a VDJ recombination model fitted to out-of-frame rearrangements, and the resulting probabilities were checked against IGoR. In a later analysis, hypergeometric tests were used to score TCR-TCR, TCR-HLA and TCR-CMV co-occurrence, with a repertoire-size bias correction applied to TCR pairs. To estimate false discovery rates, a later analysis permuted the HLA or CMV assignments 20 times. A later analysis grouped co-occurring TCRs with DBSCAN, adding TCRdist sequence similarity when clustering within HLA-allele-positive subsets. Co-occurrence clustering excluded repertoires with fewer than 30,000 or more than 120,000 public chains, plus five with anomalous nucleotide sharing. In TCRdb, the immuneACCESS table is reduced to in-frame sequences with V and J assigned. These tables do not hold every clone; where another copy was compared, an unresolved V gene accounts for under half, and the others remain unexplained. The V and J calls and the clone size are those of that table, but D and trimming were determined from the DNA. Here the sample has around 130,000 clones; 82% occur a single time. The ten largest clones represent 0.95% to 1.5% of the sample.

The germline V gene (reference sequence) supplies CDR1 LNHDA and CDR2 SQIVND. From cysteine to phenylalanine, the CDR3 is 15 amino acids long. Only the CDR3 DNA stays, 45 bases, in frame from base 1. At the junction V is shortened by 3 bases and J by 7 bases; bases outside the gene matches: 8. The cohort was made up of 500 to 800 healthy bone marrow donors. At the time of sampling, all cohort members were nominally healthy, though unrecorded immune exposures were likely present. The donor tested CMV seronegative and was one of the 352 seronegative cohort members. A peripheral blood sample was collected from each donor, and TCR beta sequencing was performed on peripheral blood mononuclear cells. Genomic DNA extraction from the blood cell samples was performed with the Qiagen DNeasy Blood Extraction Kit. In this sample, this clone turned up once. Its target antigen remains unknown. Per-nucleotide qualities are absent, and no much larger clonotype sits a single base away.

What was sequenced was PBMCs. The chain employs TRBV19 and TRBJ1-5; the junction holds 8 bases that match TRBD1. The receptor comes from a boy younger than 18 in good health and CMV-seronegative. The sequenced DNA: TGTGCCAGTAGTATGGTCAGGGGGCCGGACCAGCCCCAGCATTTT. Translation gives CASSMVRGPDQPQHF.